Following are 7 T cell receptor beta chains from one sample sequenced in a study of OX40 agonist ivuxolimab in advanced cancers. Assay used: immunoSEQ multiplex PCR; TCRdb lists only in-frame clones, some missing. The data show about 84,000 clones, approximately 89% seen once. The sample was CD4+ or CD8+ T cells sorted from blood, taken in a trial of the OX40 agonist ivuxolimab. The receptors come from an adult with an advanced solid tumor such as melanoma, head and neck, liver or kidney cancer.

The J gene is TRBJ1-5, the V gene TRBV10-2; perhaps TRBD1 as D (5 bases). This CDR3 spans 13 amino acids. Germline V gene sequence: CDR1 WSHSY, CDR2 SAAADI. The ends were cut back, 7 bases at V and 6 bases at J, with 13 bases in the middle. The CDR3 region is CASTLGVGQPQHF. In DNA form, the CDR3 reads TGCGCCAGCACCCTAGGGGTTGGTCAGCCCCAGCATTTT.

This clone was detected once. CDR3 bases: TGTGCCTGGACCCCCATCGGCAGGGGGGTCGCAGATACGCAGTATTTT. Its translation: CAWTPIGRGVADTQYF. The gene calls are TRBV30 and TRBJ2-3; possibly TRBD1 for D (7 bases). Germline V CDR1 and CDR2: GTSNPN, SVGIG (reference sequence). The CDR3 length is 16 residues. Trimming removed 4 bases at V and 4 bases at J, with 21 bases between.

The V and J genes are TRBV4-2 and TRBJ2-3; TRBD2 matches at 8 bases. Germline CDR1 reads LGHNA; CDR2 reads YNFKEQ. The CDR3 is 15 amino acids. The trim removed 6 bases at V and 4 bases at J, leaving 9 bases unmatched. The CDR3 here is CASRAETRGADTQYF. As DNA, the CDR3 is TGTGCCAGCAGAGCGGAGACGCGGGGGGCAGATACGCAGTATTTT.

The chain employs TRBV30 and TRBJ1-2, with 11 bases that match TRBD1. CDR3 length equals 15 residues. CDR1 is GTSNPN and CDR2 is SVGIG in the germline V gene (reference sequence). V trimming: 7 bases; J trimming: 2 bases; junction bases outside the gene matches: 9. Written as DNA, the CDR3 is TGTGCCTCCCCGGGACAGGGGGTAGGGAACTATGGCTACACCTTC. This codes for CASPGQGVGNYGYTF.

The V and J genes are TRBV7-2 and TRBJ1-1; D is perhaps TRBD1 (6 bases). Per germline, CDR1 SGHTA and CDR2 FQGNSA. V was clipped by 5 bases and J by 0 bases, with 10 bases between them. The CDR3 runs to 14 residues. In DNA, the CDR3 is TGTGCCAGCAGCGGTGGGGGCATGAACACTGAAGCTTTCTTT. It translates to CASSGGGMNTEAFF. Full variable domain (rest looked up from reference TRBV7-2 and TRBJ1-1): GAGVSQSPSNKVTEKGKDVELRCDPISGHTALYWYRQSLGQGLEFLIYFQGNSAPDKSGLPSDRFSAERTGGSVSTLTIQRTQQEDSAVYLCASSGGGMNTEAFFGQGTRLTVV.

The chain carries TRBV19 and TRBJ2-1, with TRBD1 matching 7 bases. Germline assignment: CDR1 LNHDA and CDR2 SQIVND (reference sequence). This CDR3 has 16 amino acids. V trimming: 3 bases; J trimming: 8 bases; junction bases outside the gene matches: 13. The CDR3 DNA reads TGTGCCAGTAGTATTGGTTACAGGGGATTGTTCGATGAGCAGTTCTTC. Translation gives CASSIGYRGLFDEQFF. Based on the CDR3 plus reference TRBV19 and TRBJ2-1, the full variable domain is DGGITQSPKYLFRKEGQNVTLSCEQNLNHDAMYWYRQDPGQGLRLIYYSQIVNDFQKGDIAEGYSVSREKKESFPLTVTSAQKNPTAFYLCASSIGYRGLFDEQFFGPGTRLTVL.

The rearrangement joins TRBV27 to TRBJ1-2; D is unclear. CDR3 length: 14 residues. Deletions cut 0 bases from V and 3 bases from J, with 8 bases between. The germline CDR1 and CDR2 sequences are MNHEY and SMNVEV (reference sequence). The CDR3 protein is CASSLSADYYGYTF. CDR3 nucleotides: TGTGCCAGCAGTTTATCGGCGGACTACTATGGCTACACCTTC.